This TCR beta chain appears in the sequencing data of a study of blood T cell repertoires in COVID-19. The V end lost 8 bases, the J end lost 4 bases, and 15 bases lay between the germline ends. The CDR3 covers 15 residues. From germline, CDR1 is SNHLY and CDR2 FYNNEI. This clone was found a few times. Sequencing was performed with immunoSEQ multiplex PCR; in TCRdb, only in-frame clones are kept and a portion is missing. The sample yields around 300,000 clones, 83% seen once. The rearrangement joins TRBV2 to TRBJ2-6; D possibly corresponds to TRBD1 (6 bases). This receptor was taken from a woman aged 45-60 years who had recovered from COVID-19. Sample: peripheral blood. DNA of the CDR3: TGTGCCAGCCGGCAGGGGCCGGCGGGGGCCAACGTCCTGACTTTC. Translating gives CASRQGPAGANVLTF.